Each of the 24 T cell receptor beta chains below was sequenced from the same sample in a study of blood T cells in healthy people across ages. Using a J-beta primer mix together with a sample-barcoded 5' primer, a second PCR was run for 7 to 11 cycles. TCRdb reprocessed the 5' RACE reads via MiXCR and lists one record per CDR3 protein. The sample comprises over a million distinct CDR3 sequences, under 45% of which are singletons, and over 15% rests with the top ten. The sample comprised blood. The receptors derive from a woman aged 60-75 years in good health.

The rearrangement links TRBV15 to TRBJ1-5; D possibly corresponds to TRBD1 (6 bases). The CDR3 has 14 amino acids. Germline V gene lookup returns CDR1 LNHNV and CDR2 YYDKDF (reference sequence). V was trimmed by 0 bases and J by 8 bases, leaving 11 bases between them. As DNA, the CDR3 is TGTGCCACCAGCAGAGATCGGGGGGGCGAGCCCCAGCATTTT. The encoded protein is CATSRDRGGEPQHF.

This chain connects TRBV12-3 or TRBV12-4 to TRBJ2-3; D is unresolved. Between the trimmed V and J ends, which lost 6 bases and 5 bases, there was a span of 9 bases. CDR3 length: 12 residues. Here the CDR3 DNA reads TGTGCCAGCAGATTGAGGATAGATACGCAGTATTTT. Translated: CASRLRIDTQYF.

In this sample, this clonotype turned up a few times. The genes are TRBV11-2 and TRBJ2-5; TRBD2 aligns across 14 bases. J gave up 4 bases and V 0 bases, and 7 bases lay outside the gene matches. This CDR3 spans 18 amino acids. CDR1 is SGHAT, CDR2 FQNNGV, per germline. The CDR3 region is CASSLEGTSGRNGETQYF. The DNA of the CDR3 is TGTGCCAGCAGCTTAGAAGGGACTAGCGGGAGAAATGGAGAGACCCAGTACTTC.

The chain recombines TRBV9 with TRBJ2-5, with D possibly being TRBD1 (6 bases). CDR3 length equals 14 residues. The germline gives CDR1 SGDLS, CDR2 YYNGEE. Trimming cost V 2 bases and J 6 bases, with 14 bases left between them. The CDR3 region has the DNA TGTGCCAGCAGCGTGGGGGCCGCGGCCCAGACCCAGTACTTC. Amino acids: CASSVGAAAQTQYF.

This clonotype was detected only a few times. This rearrangement joins TRBV20-1 to TRBJ2-3; perhaps TRBD2 as D (6 bases). The V and J ends lost 3 bases and 2 bases respectively, with 12 bases between them. CDR3 length equals 14 residues. The germline CDR1 and CDR2 sequences are DFQATT and SNEGSKA (reference sequence). CDR3 protein: CSASRAGLTDTQYF. The CDR3 DNA sequence: TGCAGTGCTAGCCGAGCGGGTCTCACAGATACGCAGTATTTT.

The CDR3 region has the DNA TGTGCCAGCAGCCCTGGACAGGGGTCGGTCGGGGAGCTGTTTTTT. Protein: CASSPGQGSVGELFF. V gene TRBV27 combines with J gene TRBJ2-2, with 9 bases lining up with TRBD1. Germline V gene data show CDR1 as MNHEY and CDR2 as SMNVEV (reference sequence). This CDR3 contains 15 residues. V lost 6 bases, J lost 7 bases, and 9 bases stayed unmatched.

The V gene is TRBV18, the J gene TRBJ2-5; D is ambiguous. The last part of the DNA fits TRBJ2-7 better; the J call may be wrong. The germline CDR1 and CDR2 sequences are KGHSH and LQKENI. The CDR3 loop spans 12 amino acids. The CDR3 here is CASSPTEHEQYF. The CDR3 DNA sequence: TGTGCCAGCTCACCCACTGAACACGAGCAGTACTTC.

This clonotype was picked up a small number of times. V usage is TRBV2 and J usage is TRBJ2-3, with a weak D call TRBD1 (6 bases). The CDR3 runs to 14 residues. V lost 4 bases and J lost 4, with 12 bases in between. In germline, CDR1 is SNHLY, CDR2 FYNNEI. The CDR3 loop reads CASSGAAGADTQYF. The CDR3 DNA follows: TGTGCCAGCAGTGGGGCGGCAGGGGCAGATACGCAGTATTTT.

CDR3 coding DNA: TGTGCCAGCAGCTTGCAGCTAGGCACAGATACGCAGTATTTT. Protein: CASSLQLGTDTQYF. The chain combines TRBV7-2 with TRBJ2-3; the D is unclear. Trimming stripped 3 bases from V and 1 base from J, with 8 bases between. The CDR3 sequence is 14 residues long. Looked up from germline, CDR1 is SGHTA and CDR2 is FQGNSA. The variable domain in full, completed from reference TRBV7-2 and TRBJ2-3, reads GAGVSQSPSNKVTEKGKDVELRCDPISGHTALYWYRQSLGQGLEFLIYFQGNSAPDKSGLPSDRFSAERTGGSVSTLTIQRTQQEDSAVYLCASSLQLGTDTQYFGPGTRLTVL.

The CDR3 spells CASSKELTGDRETKSSYEQYF. CDR3 nucleotides: TGTGCCAGCAGCAAAGAGCTAACGGGGGACAGGGAAACGAAGAGCTCCTACGAGCAGTACTTC. This chain joins TRBV21-1 and TRBJ2-7; the table's D gene call, TRBD1, was not cross checked with the DNA. TRBV21-1 is an annotated pseudogene. The CDR3 spans 21 residues.

This clonotype occurred a few times. The chain uses TRBV28 and TRBJ2-7, with TRBD1 matching over 9 bases. V shed 8 bases and J 7 bases; nucleotides not matched to a gene: 9. The CDR3 sequence is 13 residues long. The germline CDR1 and CDR2 sequences are MDHEN and SYDVKM. CDR3 coding DNA: TGTGCCAGCCACGGGACAGGGCCATGGGAGCAGTACTTC. Residues: CASHGTGPWEQYF.

This clonotype was found a few times. The rearrangement links TRBV6-5 to TRBJ2-4, with D tentatively TRBD2 (5 bases). Germline CDR1 and CDR2: MNHEY and SVGAGI. CDR3 length: 15 residues. V lost 7 bases and J 3 bases, leaving 16 bases between the germline ends. CDR3 amino acids: CASTEFLANKNIQYF. The CDR3 nucleotides read TGTGCCAGCACCGAGTTCCTAGCTAACAAAAACATTCAGTACTTC.

The V and J genes are TRBV12-3 or TRBV12-4 and TRBJ2-3, with 8 positions matching TRBD2. V shed 4 bases, J shed 4 bases, and the junction held 10 bases outside the gene matches. The CDR3 is 16 amino acids. For the CDR3, the DNA is TGTGCCAGCAGTTCCCCTACTAGCGGCCGCGCAGATACGCAGTATTTT. This translates into CASSSPTSGRADTQYF.

V gene TRBV7-9 combines with J gene TRBJ2-1; 7 nucleotides match TRBD2. The CDR3 consists of 16 residues. Trimming took 0 bases from V and 8 from J; bases not matched to a gene: 10. The germline V gene has CDR1 SEHNR and CDR2 FQNEAQ (reference sequence). The CDR3 bases are TGTGCCAGCAGCTTAGCGGGGGGGTTAGGGGTGGATGAGCAGTTCTTC. It encodes CASSLAGGLGVDEQFF.

The sample holds a few counts of this clonotype. DNA for the CDR3: TGTGCCAGCAGCGAGCGGGACAAACGATCTAATAATTCACCCCTCCACTTT. Translation: CASSERDKRSNNSPLHF. The rearrangement links TRBV9 to TRBJ1-6; D possibly corresponds to TRBD1 (6 bases). Germline CDR1 is SGDLS and CDR2 is YYNGEE. CDR3 length equals 17 residues. With 3 bases removed from V and 5 bases from J, the gap between germline ends came to 18 bases.

This clonotype was seen a handful of times. The chain employs TRBV6-5 and TRBJ1-2, with 10 positions matching TRBD1. Germline V lookup: CDR1 MNHEY, CDR2 SVGAGI. The CDR3 runs to 16 residues. Trimming removed 0 bases from V and 6 bases from J; junction bases left unmatched: 7. The CDR3 loop reads CASSYSGTGEGNGYTF. CDR3 DNA: TGTGCCAGCAGTTACTCTGGGACAGGGGAAGGGAATGGCTACACCTTC.

There are a few counts of this clonotype. The rearrangement uses TRBV6-1 and TRBJ1-2; perhaps TRBD1 as D (5 bases). The CDR3 extends over 13 amino acids. Germline-derived CDR1 and CDR2 are MNHNS and SASEGT. With 0 bases removed from V and 7 bases from J, the gap between germline ends came to 9 bases. The CDR3: CASSEAGGGGYTF. CDR3 DNA: TGTGCCAGCAGTGAAGCGGGGGGAGGTGGCTACACCTTC.

The J gene is TRBJ1-5, the V gene TRBV12-3 or TRBV12-4; D call uncertain. CDR3 length: 11 residues. V lost 3 bases, J lost 9 bases, and 6 bases lay in between. The CDR3: CASSFSGPQHF. CDR3 coding DNA: TGTGCCAGCAGTTTCTCTGGGCCCCAGCATTTT.

The V call is TRBV28, the J call TRBJ2-1; TRBD1 matches at 9 bases. This CDR3 contains 14 residues. The germline V gene encodes CDR1 MDHEN and CDR2 SYDVKM. The V segment lost 5 bases and the J segment 9 bases; nucleotides outside the gene matches: 8. Here the CDR3 DNA reads TGTGCCAGCAGTGACGGGACAGGGCTGGCTGAGCAGTTCTTC. Protein sequence: CASSDGTGLAEQFF. The full variable domain, completed using reference TRBV28 and TRBJ2-1, is DVKVTQSSRYLVKRTGEKVFLECVQDMDHENMFWYRQDPGLGLRLIYFSYDVKMKEKGDIPEGYSVSREKKERFSLILESASTNQTSMYLCASSDGTGLAEQFFGPGTRLTVL.

This chain uses TRBV20-1 with TRBJ1-1; no definite D call. Trimming stripped 5 bases from V and 7 bases from J, with 14 bases between. The CDR3 is 12 amino acids. The germline CDR1 and CDR2 sequences are DFQATT and SNEGSKA (reference sequence). CDR3 amino acids: CSAANDGFEAFF. The DNA for the CDR3 is TGCAGTGCTGCCAACGACGGATTTGAAGCTTTCTTT.

The rearrangement links TRBV11-2 to TRBJ2-3; the D gene is possibly TRBD2 (7 bases). The CDR3 runs to 16 residues. Trimming pared 6 bases from V and 2 bases from J, leaving 18 bases between. Germline assignment: CDR1 SGHAT and CDR2 FQNNGV. Here the CDR3 DNA reads TGTGCCAGCAGTCCTCCCGGGGGGCTCCCCACAGATACGCAGTATTTT. Its translation: CASSPPGGLPTDTQYF. Based on the CDR3 plus reference TRBV11-2 and TRBJ2-3, the full variable domain is EAGVAQSPRYKIIEKRQSVAFWCNPISGHATLYWYQQILGQGPKLLIQFQNNGVVDDSQLPKDRFSAERLKGVDSTLKIQPAKLEDSAVYLCASSPPGGLPTDTQYFGPGTRLTVL.

The chain carries TRBV9 and TRBJ2-1, with 10 bases identical to TRBD2. The germline CDR1 and CDR2 sequences are SGDLS and YYNGEE. J lost 7 bases, V lost 0 bases, and 10 bases had no gene match. The CDR3 consists of 17 residues. The DNA for the CDR3 is TGTGCCAGCAGCGTAGACGGAGCGGGAGGGCCAGCAAATGAGCAGTTCTTC. Translated, it gives CASSVDGAGGPANEQFF. The variable domain in full, completed from reference TRBV9 and TRBJ2-1, reads DSGVTQTPKHLITATGQRVTLRCSPRSGDLSVYWYQQSLDQGLQFLIQYYNGEERAKGNILERFSAQQFPDLHSELNLSSLELGDSALYFCASSVDGAGGPANEQFFGPGTRLTVL.

There are many counts of this clonotype. This sequence joins TRBV10-3 and TRBJ2-5; a possible D gene is TRBD2 (5 bases). V was cut by 4 bases and J by 3 bases, with 12 bases left in between. Germline V gives CDR1 ENHRY, CDR2 SYGVKD. The CDR3 covers 14 residues. This CDR3 is CAISGGQAKETQYF. CDR3 nucleotides: TGTGCCATCAGTGGCGGGCAGGCCAAAGAGACCCAGTACTTC.

The V call is TRBV15, the J call TRBJ2-7, with 7 bases aligning to TRBD1. V was clipped by 4 bases and J by 12 bases; unmatched bases: 27. The CDR3 contains 18 residues. Germline V gene sequence: CDR1 LNHNV, CDR2 YYDKDF (reference sequence). This chain's CDR3 is CATSTRQGILGCQETRYF. The CDR3 bases are TGTGCCACCAGCACACGACAGGGAATCTTGGGGTGCCAAGAGACCCGGTACTTC.